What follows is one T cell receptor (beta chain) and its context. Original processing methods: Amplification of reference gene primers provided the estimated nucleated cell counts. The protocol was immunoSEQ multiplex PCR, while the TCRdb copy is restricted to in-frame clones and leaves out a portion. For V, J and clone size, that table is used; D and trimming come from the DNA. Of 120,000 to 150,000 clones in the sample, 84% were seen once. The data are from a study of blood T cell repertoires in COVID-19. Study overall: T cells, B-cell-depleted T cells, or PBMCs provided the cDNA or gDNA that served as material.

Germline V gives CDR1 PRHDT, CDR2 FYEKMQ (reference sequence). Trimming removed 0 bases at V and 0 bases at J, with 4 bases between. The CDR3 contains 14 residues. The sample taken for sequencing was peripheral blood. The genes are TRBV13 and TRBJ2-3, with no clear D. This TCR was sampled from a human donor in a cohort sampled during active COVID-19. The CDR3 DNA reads TGTGCCAGCAGCTTAGGCCCGAGCACAGATACGCAGTATTTT. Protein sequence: CASSLGPSTDTQYF.